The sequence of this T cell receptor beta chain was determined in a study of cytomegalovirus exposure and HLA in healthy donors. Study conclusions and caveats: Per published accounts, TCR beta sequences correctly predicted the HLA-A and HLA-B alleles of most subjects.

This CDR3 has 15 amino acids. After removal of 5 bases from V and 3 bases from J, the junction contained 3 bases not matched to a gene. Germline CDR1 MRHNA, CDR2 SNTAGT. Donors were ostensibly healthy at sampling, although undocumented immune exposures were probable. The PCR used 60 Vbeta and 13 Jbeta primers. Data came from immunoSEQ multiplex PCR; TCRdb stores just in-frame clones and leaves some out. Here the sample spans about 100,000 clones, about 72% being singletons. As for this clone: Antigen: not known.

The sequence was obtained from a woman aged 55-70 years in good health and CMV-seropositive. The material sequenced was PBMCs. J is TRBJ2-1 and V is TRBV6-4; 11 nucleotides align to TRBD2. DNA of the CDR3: TGTGCCAGCAGTCCGACTAGCGGGGACTACAATGAGCAGTTCTTC. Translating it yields CASSPTSGDYNEQFF.